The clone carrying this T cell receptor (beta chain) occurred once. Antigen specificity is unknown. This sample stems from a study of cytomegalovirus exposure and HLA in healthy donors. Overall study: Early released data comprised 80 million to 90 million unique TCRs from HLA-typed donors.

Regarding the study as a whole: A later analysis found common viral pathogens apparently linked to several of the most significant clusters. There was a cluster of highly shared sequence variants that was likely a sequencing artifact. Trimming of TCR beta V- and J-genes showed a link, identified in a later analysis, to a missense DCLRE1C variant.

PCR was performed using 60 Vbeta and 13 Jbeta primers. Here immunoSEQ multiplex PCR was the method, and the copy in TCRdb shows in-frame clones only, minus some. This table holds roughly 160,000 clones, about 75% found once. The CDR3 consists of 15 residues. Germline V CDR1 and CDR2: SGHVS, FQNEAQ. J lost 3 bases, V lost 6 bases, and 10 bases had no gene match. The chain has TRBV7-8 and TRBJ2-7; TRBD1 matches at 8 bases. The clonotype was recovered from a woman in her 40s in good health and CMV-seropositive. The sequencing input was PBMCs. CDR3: CASSFSGQGNYEQYF. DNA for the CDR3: TGTGCCAGCAGTTTTAGTGGACAGGGCAACTACGAGCAGTACTTC.